This T cell receptor (beta chain) was sequenced during a study of cytomegalovirus exposure and HLA in healthy donors. With regard to this clone: What it recognizes is unknown.

Germline loops: CDR1 MDHEN, CDR2 SYDVKM. Trimming left V 6 bases short and J 1 base short, with 12 bases between. The CDR3 sequence is 14 residues long. PCR primers comprised 60 Vbeta and 13 Jbeta primers. Original handling: There were tens of millions of unique TCR beta chains by a later count, and about 12 million of them were shared. Only in-frame clones appear in the TCRdb table, and some are missing; sequencing was by immunoSEQ multiplex PCR. That table supplies the V and J calls and clone size; D and trimming were determined from the DNA. The profile shows around 99,000 clones, 73% of them singletons. Study-wide results and caveats: An analysis that was carried out later associated 15,000 to 20,000 TCR beta sequences with HLA alleles at 0.05 false discovery rate. TRBV6-2, TRBV6-3 and some other V segments were excluded as indistinguishable. Presence/absence results assume similar sequencing depth per donor, which may not hold.

Sequenced sample: PBMCs. The source is a man younger than 40 in good health and CMV-seronegative. The chain uses TRBV28 and TRBJ1-1; no firm D call. The CDR3 region is CASSPATENTEAFF. The CDR3 coding sequence is TGTGCCAGCAGCCCGGCTACAGAGAACACTGAAGCTTTCTTT.